The next 25 T cell receptor beta chains were all read from a single sample in a study of molecular identifiers for immune sequencing clone quantification. TCRdb reprocessed the PCR reads via MiXCR and lists one record per CDR3 protein. The sample has 45,000 to 55,000 distinct CDR3 sequences, about a third seen once. Input material: naive CD8+ T cells from blood, with Jurkat cell RNA spiked in. Subset in this sample: FACS-sorted CD8+CD4-CCR7+CD45RA+ naive T cells. These TCRs come from a human donor in good health. Some libraries in this study had Jurkat cell RNA spiked in.

Concerning this clonotype itself: The junction departs from the called germline gene at one end, perhaps through a read error. The V gene is TRBV7-6, the J gene TRBJ2-3, with 12 bases identical to TRBD2. The CDR3 is 16 residues long. In germline, CDR1 is SGHVS, CDR2 FNYEAQ. The CDR3 DNA reads as TGTGCCAGCAGCTTAGCGGGGACTAGCGGGCCAGATGCGCAGTATTTT. This encodes CASSLAGTSGPDAQYF.

This clonotype showed up many times. The gene calls are TRBV27 and TRBJ2-3, with D possibly called TRBD1 or TRBD2 (5 bases each). Trimming stripped 10 bases from V and 0 bases from J, with 17 bases between. Germline values: CDR1 MNHEY, CDR2 SMNVEV (reference sequence). The CDR3 extends over 15 amino acids. The CDR3 loop reads CATSPEGTSTDTQYF. CDR3 bases: TGTGCCACCTCCCCCGAAGGGACGAGCACAGATACGCAGTATTTT.

The genes are TRBV19 and TRBJ2-7; D is unclear. Germline CDR1 and CDR2: LNHDA and SQIVND (reference sequence). The CDR3 covers 15 residues. Between the trimmed V and J ends, which lost 3 bases and 3 bases, there was a span of 15 bases. The CDR3: CASSMGLPSNYEQYF. CDR3 in DNA: TGTGCCAGTAGTATGGGTCTACCGTCAAACTACGAGCAGTACTTC.

The V and J genes are TRBV27 and TRBJ1-4; D unclear. CDR1 and CDR2 (germline): MNHEY, SMNVEV (reference sequence). V was shortened by 1 base and J by 10 bases, with 22 bases between the two germline ends. The CDR3 runs to 17 residues. This chain's CDR3 is CASSLYPQGRYGVKLFF. In nucleotides, the CDR3 is TGTGCCAGCAGTTTATACCCCCAAGGGCGATATGGGGTAAAACTGTTTTTT.

The chain recombines TRBV6-6 with TRBJ2-2; 10 bases map to TRBD2. CDR1 is MNHNY, CDR2 SVGAGI, per germline (reference sequence). V lost 0 bases, J lost 10 bases, and 5 bases stayed unmatched. The CDR3 is made up of 15 amino acids. The CDR3 DNA is TGTGCCAGCAGTTACTCGATTAGCGGGAGGACGGAGCTGTTTTTT. Residues: CASSYSISGRTELFF.

As for this clonotype: This sequence may be a read error, since a much larger clone differs from it by one base. The chain's CDR3 is CASSPSVTTNQPQHF. CDR3 sequence (DNA): TGTGCCAGCAGTCCCTCCGTGACAACCAATCAGCCCCAGCATTTT. The chain carries TRBV12-3 or TRBV12-4 and TRBJ1-5; D gene ambiguous. The CDR3 is 15 residues long. V lost 5 bases, J lost 3 bases, and 14 bases lay in between.

This clonotype showed up many times. The chain couples TRBV12-3 or TRBV12-4 to TRBJ2-3; TRBD2 might be the D (5 bases). The CDR3 has 15 amino acids. Trimming cost V 5 bases and J 0 bases, with 12 bases left between them. The CDR3 region has the DNA TGTGCCAGCAGTCCCAGCGGCTCTAGCACAGATACGCAGTATTTT. Its translation: CASSPSGSSTDTQYF.

The sample holds many counts of this clonotype. The chain carries TRBV20-1 and TRBJ1-5; D unresolved. Germline loops: CDR1 DFQATT, CDR2 SNEGSKA (reference sequence). Trimming took off 3 bases at V and 7 bases at J, with 13 bases between the two ends. The CDR3 loop spans 13 amino acids. CDR3 DNA: TGCAGTGCTAGCTCCCCAAGTGAGCAGCCCCAGCATTTT. Translated: CSASSPSEQPQHF.

The chain carries TRBV12-3 or TRBV12-4 and TRBJ1-5, with D uncertain. The CDR3 is 14 residues long. The V gene lost 2 bases and the J gene lost 1 base, with 6 bases spanning the gap. This CDR3 reads CASSLRSSNQPQHF. CDR3 nucleotides: TGTGCCAGCAGTTTAAGGAGCAGCAATCAGCCCCAGCATTTT.

This clonotype has only one observation. With a much larger clone just one base away, this may be a read error. The chain joins TRBV20-1 to TRBJ2-7; the match to TRBD2 covers 8 bases. The ends lost 6 bases at V and 5 bases at J; junction bases unmatched: 9. This CDR3 comprises 13 residues. Germline assignment: CDR1 DFQATT and CDR2 SNEGSKA (reference sequence). As DNA, the CDR3 is TGCAGTGCAACCGGGACTAGAGCGCACGAGCAGTACTTC. This translates into CSATGTRAHEQYF.

J is TRBJ2-5 and V is TRBV11-2; 12 bases match TRBD2. Germline V gene sequence: CDR1 SGHAT, CDR2 FQNNGV. J gave up 1 base and V 4 bases, and 4 bases lay outside the gene matches. The CDR3 is 16 amino acids. CDR3 nucleotide sequence: TGTGCCAGCAGCTCGCTAGCGGGAGGGCCCCAAGAGACCCAGTACTTC. This sequence encodes CASSSLAGGPQETQYF.

This clonotype appeared a few times. V and J are TRBV15 and TRBJ1-1; D ambiguous. The CDR3 has 13 amino acids. The germline CDR1 and CDR2 sequences are LNHNV and YYDKDF (reference sequence). Trimming left V 0 bases short and J 0 bases short, with 2 bases between. In nucleotides, the CDR3 is TGTGCCACCAGCAGAGATCTGAACACTGAAGCTTTCTTT. This encodes CATSRDLNTEAFF.

This clonotype came up many times. The CDR3 nucleotides are TGTGCCAGCAGCCCGACTAGCGGGAGTTACGAGCAGTACTTC. Translating it yields CASSPTSGSYEQYF. The rearrangement uses TRBV11-2 and TRBJ2-7; 12 bases align to TRBD2. The junction had 3 bases not matched to a gene; V was cut back by 5 bases and J by 4 bases. The CDR3 is made up of 14 amino acids. Germline CDR1 and CDR2: SGHAT and FQNNGV.

Note on this clonotype: This sequence may be a read error, since a much larger clone differs from it by one base. This CDR3 fails to terminate in the conserved phenylalanine or tryptophan, so it likely reflects a read error. The rearrangement joins TRBV7-8 to TRBJ1-1; D is uncertain. CDR3 size: 14 residues. Trimming stripped 1 base from V and 1 base from J, with 7 bases between. Looked up from germline, CDR1 is SGHVS and CDR2 is FQNEAQ. The CDR3 nucleotides read TGTGCCAGCAGCTTAGAAGTGTCGAACACTGAAGCTTTCATT. It is translated as CASSLEVSNTEAFI.

This clonotype was picked up many times. This rearrangement joins TRBV2 to TRBJ2-7; D remains ambiguous. Trimming took off 5 bases at V and 0 bases at J, with 17 bases between the two ends. This CDR3 is built from 16 residues. The germline V gene has CDR1 SNHLY and CDR2 FYNNEI. The CDR3 loop reads CASSPPFGFSSYEQYF. CDR3 nucleotide sequence: TGTGCCAGCAGTCCCCCCTTTGGCTTCAGCTCCTACGAGCAGTACTTC.

A remark on this clonotype: With a much larger clone just one base away, this may be a read error. The chain couples TRBV29-1 to TRBJ2-7; TRBD1 is a possible D gene (5 bases). The CDR3 is made up of 13 amino acids. Germline V gives CDR1 SQVTM, CDR2 ANQGSEA. Trimming removed 5 bases from V and 2 bases from J, with 13 bases in between. CDR3 amino acids: CSVLETDPYEQYF. For the CDR3, the DNA is TGCAGCGTTCTCGAGACAGACCCCTACGAGCAGTACTTC.

In regard to this clonotype: Given a much more abundant clone one base away, this may be a read error. The chain links TRBV7-2 to TRBJ2-1; D may match TRBD1 or TRBD2 (7 bases each). The V gene lost 1 base and the J gene lost 7 bases, with 11 bases spanning the gap. The CDR3 spans 14 residues. CDR1 is SGHTA and CDR2 is FQGNSA in the germline V gene. This CDR3 reads CASSLGQGGNEQFF. The CDR3 DNA follows: TGTGCCAGCAGCTTAGGTCAGGGGGGGAATGAGCAGTTCTTC.

This sequence joins TRBV13 and TRBJ2-7; D tentatively reads TRBD1 or TRBD2 (5 bases each). The germline V gene has CDR1 PRHDT and CDR2 FYEKMQ (reference sequence). The CDR3 sequence is 16 residues long. Trimming removed 5 bases from V and 3 bases from J, with 20 bases in between. CDR3 DNA sequence: TGTGCCAGCAGCCCTAGTTGGGCGAGTGGGGGCTACGAGCAGTACTTC. Protein product: CASSPSWASGGYEQYF.

This clonotype ranks as medium-sized (0.01 to 0.1%). This chain uses TRBV14 with TRBJ2-3; D possibly corresponds to TRBD2 (6 bases). Germline V lookup: CDR1 SGHDN, CDR2 FVKESK. The CDR3 consists of 13 residues. Trimming stripped 3 bases from V and 9 bases from J, with 13 bases between. The CDR3 here is CASSQWGGETQYF. DNA of the CDR3: TGTGCCAGCAGCCAGTGGGGCGGGGAGACGCAGTATTTT.

In regard to this clonotype: A much larger clone is a single base away; this may be a read error. The V call is TRBV7-8, the J call TRBJ2-7; D tentatively fits TRBD1 or TRBD2 (6 bases each). This CDR3 is built from 12 residues. Germline loops: CDR1 SGHVS, CDR2 FQNEAQ. Written as DNA, the CDR3 is TGTGCCAGCGGCTTAAGGGGGGACGAGCAGTACTTC. It translates to CASGLRGDEQYF.

As for this clonotype: Given a much more abundant clone one base away, this may be a read error. The chain employs TRBV5-3 and TRBJ2-7, with D possibly being TRBD1 (5 bases). TRBV5-3 is an ORF for which the function is uncertain. This CDR3 is built from 13 residues. The CDR3 bases are TGTGCCAGCAGCTTGGACACCCCCTACGAGCAGTACTTC. Amino acid sequence: CASSLDTPYEQYF.

A remark on this clonotype: This may come from a read error, since a much larger clone is one base off. The chain recombines TRBV6-5 with TRBJ2-7; TRBD1 might be the D (6 bases). This CDR3 spans 14 amino acids. Trimming took off 0 bases at V and 8 bases at J, with 14 bases between the two ends. Per germline, CDR1 MNHEY and CDR2 SVGAGI. The CDR3 loop reads CASSYSQGPGKQYF. The CDR3 DNA reads as TGTGCCAGCAGTTACTCACAGGGACCGGGCAAGCAGTACTTC.

The chain employs TRBV7-6 and TRBJ2-1, with D unclear. V was trimmed by 5 bases and J by 0 bases, leaving 11 bases between them. The CDR3 contains 15 residues. Germline V gene data show CDR1 as SGHVS and CDR2 as FNYEAQ. The CDR3 DNA reads TGTGCCAGCAGCCCTTCAGAGAGCTCCTACAATGAGCAGTTCTTC. Translation: CASSPSESSYNEQFF.

On this clonotype: A much larger clone is a single base away; this may be a read error. This chain joins TRBV5-1 and TRBJ2-3, with D hard to call. V lost 4 bases and J lost 0, with 12 bases in between. The germline V gene has CDR1 SGHRS and CDR2 YFSETQ. The CDR3 sequence is 15 residues long. CDR3 residues: CASSPTEPSTDTQYF. For the CDR3, the DNA is TGCGCCAGCAGCCCGACGGAACCTAGCACAGATACGCAGTATTTT.

Regarding this clonotype: The germline gene is not matched at one end of the junction; a read error may be the cause. This rearrangement joins TRBV15 to TRBJ2-5; the match to TRBD2 covers 11 bases. The V gene's germline CDR1 is LNHNV and CDR2 YYDKDF (reference sequence). This CDR3 is built from 15 residues. The CDR3 nucleotides are TGTGCCACCGGCAGAGAACTAGCGGGAGAAGAGACCCAGTACTTC. Amino acids: CATGRELAGEETQYF.